This is a list of T cell receptor beta chains from one sample in a study of blood T cell repertoires in COVID-19. Measured with immunoSEQ multiplex PCR; TCRdb has only the in-frame clones, and not every one. Here the sample spans about 240,000 clones, 87% being singletons. The sample was peripheral blood. Receptor source: a man in his sixties who had recovered from COVID-19. The CDR3 runs from the conserved cysteine through the conserved F or W. A D gene is named only where the DNA matches it firmly. Clone size is given for some rows only: seen once, a few or many times, or a class if the clone is expanded.

j_gene	v_gene	abundance	d_gene	CDR3nt	CDR3aa
TRBJ2-3	TRBV25-1	NA	NA	TGTGCCAGCAGAATGCGACTAAACACAGATACGCAGTATTTT	CASRMRLNTDTQYF
TRBJ1-1	TRBV19	NA	NA	TGTGCCAGTAGTATCTCTCAGGGCACTGAAGCTTTCTTT	CASSISQGTEAFF
TRBJ2-2	TRBV5-1	NA	NA	TGCGCCAGCAGCTTGGTTGCGGAGGCTACCGGGGAGCTGTTTTTT	CASSLVAEATGELFF
TRBJ2-3	TRBV7-2	NA	TRBD2	TGTGCCAGCAGCTTAGGAGTGCGGGGGGTAGGAGATACGCAGTATTTT	CASSLGVRGVGDTQYF
TRBJ2-6	TRBV2	NA	TRBD2	TGTGCCAGCAGGCGACGTGACTCTAGCGGGGGCACTGGGGCCAACGTCCTGACTTTC	CASRRRDSSGGTGANVLTF
TRBJ2-2	TRBV24-1	NA	TRBD1	TGTGCCACCAGTGATTCCGGGACAGGGGCCACCGGGGAGCTGTTTTTT	CATSDSGTGATGELFF
TRBJ2-3	TRBV6-5	NA	TRBD2	TGTGCCAGCAGTTACGCGGGGGGGAAGGGAGATACGCAGTATTTT	CASSYAGGKGDTQYF
TRBJ1-1	TRBV3-1/TRBV3-2	NA	TRBD1	TGTGCCAGCAGCCAGGGGACAGGGACGACTGAAGCTTTCTTT	CASSQGTGTTEAFF
TRBJ1-4	TRBV18	NA	TRBD1	TGTGCCAGCTCACCAGGGGACAGTTCTGTGCGACGAAATGAAAAACTGTTTTTT	CASSPGDSSVRRNEKLFF
TRBJ1-2	TRBV7-2	NA	NA	TGTGCCAGCAGCTTTTGGCGGGGTAGGAAGACCTTC	CASSFWRGRKTF
TRBJ2-1	TRBV6-6	NA	TRBD1	TGTGCCAGCAGGCAGGGGGCGATCTGGGAGCAGTTCTTC	CASRQGAIWEQFF
TRBJ1-3	TRBV27	NA	NA	TGTGCCAGCAGATACAGGGAGGGGTACACCATATATTTT	CASRYREGYTIYF
TRBJ1-5	TRBV6-5	NA	NA	TGTGCCACCCGATTCGGGATCGATCAGCCCCAGCATTTT	CATRFGIDQPQHF
TRBJ1-3	TRBV5-6	NA	TRBD1	TGTGCCAGCAGCTCGACAGGGGGCGAGGGAAACACCATATATTTT	CASSSTGGEGNTIYF
TRBJ2-3	TRBV19	NA	NA	TGTGCCAGTAGTCCTTTCCCGATCGGATCGCGGGGTAATTCAGATACGCAGTATTTT	CASSPFPIGSRGNSDTQYF
TRBJ2-5	TRBV4-2	NA	TRBD1	TGTGCCAGCAGTCCTATCCGGGACAGAGAAGAGACCCAGTACTTC	CASSPIRDREETQYF
TRBJ2-2	TRBV27	NA	TRBD2	TGTGCCAGCAGTTTATGGGAGGGCACCGGGGAGCTGTTTTTT	CASSLWEGTGELFF
TRBJ1-4	TRBV5-4	once	NA	TGTGCCAGCAGCTTGAGAACTTTTGACAGGAATAATGAAAAACTGTTTTTT	CASSLRTFDRNNEKLFF
TRBJ1-1	TRBV7-6	once	NA	TGTGCCAGCAGCGGGCCGGCTGGCAGGCCGAACACTGAAGCTTTCTTT	CASSGPAGRPNTEAFF
TRBJ1-6	TRBV30	NA	NA	TGTGCCTGGAGTGTTGACAGGCTCGGCGGCTCCTATAATTCACCCCTCCACTTT	CAWSVDRLGGSYNSPLHF
TRBJ2-4	TRBV5-5	NA	NA	TGTGCCAGCAGCGAGTCCCCGTCCGGGACACCTCAGTACTTC	CASSESPSGTPQYF
TRBJ2-2	TRBV6-5	NA	NA	TGTGCCAGCAAAATCGCGAACACCGGGGAGCTGTTTTTT	CASKIANTGELFF
TRBJ2-5	TRBV11-3	NA	NA	TGTGCCAGCAGCTTAATTCCACAAGAGACCCAGTACTTC	CASSLIPQETQYF
TRBJ2-5	TRBV5-1	NA	TRBD2	TGCGCCAGCAGCCAGACTAGCGGGGGCGACGGACCTCAAGAGACCCAGTACTTC	CASSQTSGGDGPQETQYF
TRBJ2-3	TRBV23-1	NA	TRBD2	TGCGCCAGCAGTAACGGGCTAGCGGGGGAGAGCACAGATACGCAGTATTTT	CASSNGLAGESTDTQYF
TRBJ2-2	TRBV28	once	NA	TGTGCCAGCAGTACTAAGGCCCGGCGGACCGGGGAGCTGTTTTTT	CASSTKARRTGELFF
TRBJ1-1	TRBV11-3	NA	NA	TGTGCCAGCACCCCCGGGGGGGGTAACACTGAAGCTTTCTTT	CASTPGGGNTEAFF
TRBJ1-2	TRBV6-1	NA	TRBD1	TGTGCCAGCAGTGAAGGGATAGGGACAGGGATCTACACCTTC	CASSEGIGTGIYTF
TRBJ1-2	TRBV27	NA	NA	TGTGCCAGTCCAGGGGATGGCTACACCTTC	CASPGDGYTF
TRBJ1-2	TRBV30	NA	NA	TGTGCCTGGAGTCCGCGTGGTTATGGCTACACCTTC	CAWSPRGYGYTF
TRBJ2-3	TRBV24-1	NA	TRBD2	TGTGCCACCAGTGATCAAGCGGGGGGGCGTATGGATACGCAGTATTTT	CATSDQAGGRMDTQYF
TRBJ2-1	TRBV11-3	NA	TRBD1	TGTGCCAGCAGCTTAGGTGTCAGGGGGTATGGTGAGCAGTTCTTC	CASSLGVRGYGEQFF
TRBJ2-3	TRBV4-2	NA	NA	TGTGCCAGCAGCCAAATGGGGGGTCTGACTAGCACAGATACGCAGTATTTT	CASSQMGGLTSTDTQYF
TRBJ1-4	TRBV21-1	NA	NA	TGTGCCAGCAGCAATCAGGATATAATGAAAAAACTGTTTTTT	CASSNQDIMKKLFF
TRBJ2-6	TRBV5-1	NA	NA	TGCGCCAGCAGCCCCTGGGCCACCTCTGGGGCCAACGTCCTGACTTTC	CASSPWATSGANVLTF
TRBJ1-6	TRBV5-1	NA	NA	TGCGCCAGCAGCTTGGAGGTGGGGGCCAATTCACCCCTCCACTTT	CASSLEVGANSPLHF
TRBJ1-1	TRBV2	NA	NA	TGTGCCAGCAGTTATCAGGGCAACACTGAAGCTTTCTTT	CASSYQGNTEAFF
TRBJ1-2	TRBV9	NA	NA	TGTGCCAGCAGCTTGGGACTTCATAACTATGGCTACACCTTC	CASSLGLHNYGYTF
TRBJ2-7	TRBV7-9	NA	NA	TGTGCCAGCAGCTTAGTGGTGGGCGAAGCCTACGAGCAGTACTTC	CASSLVVGEAYEQYF
TRBJ2-1	TRBV6-2/TRBV6-3	NA	NA	TGTGCCAGCAGTTACTCCCGTCTCCTACTCTCCTACAATGAGCAGTTCTTC	CASSYSRLLLSYNEQFF
TRBJ2-3	TRBV6-1	NA	NA	TGTGCCAGCAGTGAACTCCCCCCCTCGGGTACGCAGTATTTT	CASSELPPSGTQYF
TRBJ1-4	TRBV10-3	NA	NA	TGTGCCACGACCCGAGAGGCCCTTAATGAAAAACTGTTTTTT	CATTREALNEKLFF
TRBJ2-5	TRBV5-1	NA	NA	TGCGCCAGCAGCTTTAGAGAGACCCAGTACTTC	CASSFRETQYF
TRBJ1-4	TRBV28	NA	TRBD1	TGTGCCAGCAGTTTATACTCACCGGGACAGAAGACTTATTACGCAACTAATGAAAAACTGTTTTTT	CASSLYSPGQKTYYATNEKLFF
TRBJ2-7	TRBV29-1	NA	NA	TGCAGCGTTGAGCGCACCACGTCCGAGCAGTACTTC	CSVERTTSEQYF
TRBJ2-1	TRBV5-1	once	TRBD1	TGCGCCAGCAGGGGGGTTCCGGGACAGGGTACGTCCATACACAATGAGCAGTTCTTC	CASRGVPGQGTSIHNEQFF